This entry describes one T cell receptor beta chain. Its matching antigen is unknown. CDR3 length: 15 amino acids. From germline, CDR1 is SGHVS and CDR2 FNYEAQ. Extracted total RNA amounted to at least 5.5 micrograms for each sample. This sample is part of a study of blood T cells in healthy people across ages. Regarding the study as a whole: Donor CMV status, an unknown factor, possibly confounded changes in expanded clonotypes.

For the second PCR, which ran for roughly 6 to 12 cycles, a sample-barcoded 5' primer and a J-beta primer mix were used. TCRdb passed the 5' RACE reads through MiXCR, listing each CDR3 protein once. The repertoire consists of over 1,500,000 distinct CDR3 sequences, with about 50% occurring once and the leading ten covering approximately 2%. The chain recombines TRBV7-6 with TRBJ2-1; no firm D call. The J call is uncertain, as TRBJ2-7 better fits the DNA end. The sequence came from a woman aged 40 to 50 in good health. Sequenced sample: blood. The CDR3 DNA reads TGTGCCAGCAGCTCACTCCCCGGCGCCTACAATGAGCAGTACTTC. It codes for CASSSLPGAYNEQYF.